Presented here are 14 T cell receptor beta chains from one specimen sequenced in a study of Tregs in tolerant kidney transplant recipients. Some clones are missing from TCRdb's copy, which holds only in-frame ones; the method was immunoSEQ multiplex PCR. This table has around 11,000 clones, around nine tenths appearing once. These TCRs are of unknown antigen specificity. Here the sequenced sample was Tregs from blood cultured with allogeneic cells, taken before the transplant. Source of these receptors: a human patient who received a combined kidney and bone marrow transplant.

The chain combines TRBV6-1 with TRBJ2-1; D gene uncertain. The CDR3 is made up of 11 amino acids. Trimming took off 4 bases at V and 13 bases at J, with 11 bases between the two ends. CDR1 and CDR2 from the germline V gene are MNHNS and SASEGT. CDR3 sequence: CASSGGGPQFF. The CDR3 DNA reads TGTGCCAGCAGTGGCGGCGGCCCACAGTTCTTC.

The DNA for the CDR3 is TGTGCCAGAGAAGCCGGGAGAAACACTGAAGCTTTCTTT. It specifies CAREAGRNTEAFF. The chain has TRBV2 and TRBJ1-1; unclear D gene. V shed 9 bases and J shed 2 bases, with 13 bases lying between them. Germline CDR1 reads SNHLY; CDR2 reads FYNNEI. The CDR3 loop spans 13 amino acids.

This clone has a handful of counts. The chain combines TRBV9 with TRBJ2-3; D is ambiguous. V was clipped by 3 bases and J by 3 bases, with 11 bases between them. The germline V gene encodes CDR1 SGDLS and CDR2 YYNGEE. This CDR3 is built from 14 residues. CDR3 sequence: CASSARTGTDTQYF. The CDR3 DNA follows: TGTGCCAGCAGCGCCAGGACCGGGACAGATACGCAGTATTTT.

The chain employs TRBV18 and TRBJ1-3, with D uncertain. Germline CDR1 KGHSH, CDR2 LQKENI. V lost 2 bases to trimming and J lost 5 bases, with 13 bases between them. The CDR3 contains 15 residues. In nucleotides, the CDR3 is TGTGCCAGCTCACCAAGGGCGACGGCGCGAAACACCATATATTTT. It codes for CASSPRATARNTIYF.

This chain connects TRBV4-3 to TRBJ2-7; D uncertain. Germline V gives CDR1 LGHNA, CDR2 YSLEER. The CDR3 length is 13 residues. V lost 0 bases and J 4 bases, leaving 7 bases between the germline ends. In DNA form, the CDR3 reads TGCGCCAGCAGCCAAGACCTTAAGTACGAGCAGTACTTC. Translating it yields CASSQDLKYEQYF.

The genes are TRBV20-1 and TRBJ1-4; D is possibly TRBD1 (6 bases). In germline, CDR1 is DFQATT, CDR2 SNEGSKA (reference sequence). Trimming took off 5 bases at V and 8 bases at J, with 9 bases between the two ends. The CDR3 extends over 11 amino acids. CDR3 bases: TGCAGTGCTGGTGGACAGGAAAAACTGTTTTTT. Protein: CSAGGQEKLFF.

The chain uses TRBV4-3 and TRBJ1-2; D gene unclear. Germline lookup yields CDR1 LGHNA and CDR2 YSLEER. Trimming removed 1 base from V and 5 bases from J, with 8 bases in between. This CDR3 contains 13 residues. CDR3 in DNA: TGCGCCAGCAGCCAAGCCCTGACGTATGGCTACACCTTC. This gives the protein CASSQALTYGYTF.

This chain joins TRBV30 and TRBJ2-7; D call uncertain. V dropped 1 base and J dropped 3 bases, with 4 bases sitting between them. Germline V gives CDR1 GTSNPN, CDR2 SVGIG (reference sequence). This CDR3 has 11 residues. In DNA form, the CDR3 reads TGTGCCTGGAGTGCCCTCTACGAGCAGTACTTC. This codes for CAWSALYEQYF. The variable domain in full, completed from reference TRBV30 and TRBJ2-7, reads SQTIHQWPATLVQPVGSPLSLECTVEGTSNPNLYWYRQAAGRGLQLLFYSVGIGQISSEVPQNLSASRPQDRQFILSSKKLLLSDSGFYLCAWSALYEQYFGPGTRLTVT.

The chain employs TRBV7-9 and TRBJ1-4; D uncertain. This CDR3 contains 15 residues. V was pared by 2 bases and J by 5 bases, with 12 bases between. Germline V gene sequence: CDR1 SEHNR, CDR2 FQNEAQ (reference sequence). In nucleotides, the CDR3 is TGTGCCAGCAGCTTATGGCCGAAGTTGAATGAAAAACTGTTTTTT. This codes for CASSLWPKLNEKLFF.

The chain uses TRBV7-9 and TRBJ2-7; D is possibly TRBD1 (5 bases). Germline V gives CDR1 SEHNR, CDR2 FQNEAQ (reference sequence). The V end was cut by 5 bases, the J end by 4 bases, with 15 bases between. The length of the CDR3 is 14 residues. This chain's CDR3 is CASSPRASGYEQYF. CDR3 DNA: TGTGCCAGCAGCCCCAGGGCCTCAGGTTACGAGCAGTACTTC.

V gene TRBV5-1 combines with J gene TRBJ2-1; D not resolved. The CDR3 covers 11 residues. V lost 2 bases and J 5 bases, leaving 2 bases between the germline ends. Germline values: CDR1 SGHRS, CDR2 YFSETQ. CDR3 loop: CASSFHNEQFF. In DNA form, the CDR3 reads TGCGCCAGCAGCTTCCACAATGAGCAGTTCTTC. The full variable domain, with the rest looked up from reference TRBV5-1 and TRBJ2-1, is KAGVTQTPRYLIKTRGQQVTLSCSPISGHRSVSWYQQTPGQGLQFLFEYFSETQRNKGNFPGRFSGRQFSNSRSEMNVSTLELGDSALYLCASSFHNEQFFGPGTRLTVL.

The rearrangement uses TRBV5-1 and TRBJ1-3, with TRBD1 matching 7 bases. CDR1 and CDR2 (germline): SGHRS, YFSETQ. The CDR3 is made up of 14 amino acids. Trimming removed 0 bases from V and 4 bases from J; junction bases left unmatched: 1. This chain's CDR3 is CASSLGQGGNTIYF. CDR3 nucleotides: TGCGCCAGCAGCTTGGGACAGGGAGGAAACACCATATATTTT.

The CDR3 loop is CASSPSGSFQETQYF. The DNA for the CDR3 is TGTGCCAGCTCACCAAGTGGTAGTTTTCAAGAGACCCAGTACTTC. The V gene is TRBV18, the J gene TRBJ2-5; D not resolved. CDR1 KGHSH and CDR2 LQKENI come from the germline V gene. The CDR3 is 15 amino acids. The V end was cut by 2 bases, the J end by 2 bases, with 12 bases between.

This chain uses TRBV9 with TRBJ1-5, with D possibly being TRBD1 (5 bases). This CDR3 contains 13 residues. CDR1 and CDR2 from the germline V gene are SGDLS and YYNGEE. The V end was cut by 4 bases, the J end by 6 bases, with 11 bases between. The DNA for the CDR3 is TGTGCCAGCAGCAGAGGTGGGGGTCAGCCCCAGCATTTT. Encoded protein: CASSRGGGQPQHF. The full variable domain, in which reference TRBV9 and TRBJ1-5 provide the parts outside the CDR3, is DSGVTQTPKHLITATGQRVTLRCSPRSGDLSVYWYQQSLDQGLQFLIQYYNGEERAKGNILERFSAQQFPDLHSELNLSSLELGDSALYFCASSRGGGQPQHFGDGTRLSIL.